The 32 T cell receptor beta chains given below trace back to one sample, sequenced in a study of blood T cell repertoires in COVID-19. The protocol was immunoSEQ multiplex PCR, while the TCRdb copy is restricted to in-frame clones and leaves out a portion. This table holds over 130,000 clones, about four fifths found once. Source material: PBMCs or T cells enriched from blood (not recorded which). The receptor source for this set is a woman younger than 30 who had been exposed to COVID-19.

J is TRBJ1-1 and V is TRBV18; the D is unclear. Germline values: CDR1 KGHSH, CDR2 LQKENI. Trimming shortened V by 3 bases and J by 1 base, and 9 bases separated the two germline ends. CDR3 length: 14 residues. CDR3 residues: CASSPLDKNTEAFF. The CDR3 coding sequence is TGTGCCAGCTCACCCCTCGACAAGAACACTGAAGCTTTCTTT.

This sequence joins TRBV3-1 (or the pseudogene TRBV3-2) and TRBJ2-2; D is undetermined. Trimming took off 1 base at V and 6 bases at J, with 9 bases between the two ends. CDR3 length: 14 residues. Per germline, CDR1 LGHDT and CDR2 YNNKEL (reference sequence). CDR3 sequence (DNA): TGTGCCAGCAGCCAAGGAGGAGAAGCCGGGGAGCTGTTTTTT. It translates to CASSQGGEAGELFF.

The rearrangement links TRBV19 to TRBJ2-1; no reliable D call. The CDR3 loop spans 13 amino acids. Germline loops: CDR1 LNHDA, CDR2 SQIVND (reference sequence). Trimming took off 1 base at V and 6 bases at J, with 7 bases between the two ends. The CDR3 nucleotides read TGTGCCAGTAGTATAGGCCGCGGCAATGAGCAGTTCTTC. This sequence encodes CASSIGRGNEQFF.

This chain uses TRBV7-9 with TRBJ2-1; D is perhaps TRBD1 (6 bases). The germline V gene has CDR1 SEHNR and CDR2 FQNEAQ (reference sequence). V gave up 5 bases and J gave up 4 bases, with 15 bases separating them. The length of the CDR3 is 15 residues. The CDR3: CASSIPGQFYNEQFF. The DNA of the CDR3 is TGTGCCAGCAGCATACCAGGACAGTTTTACAATGAGCAGTTCTTC.

The chain recombines TRBV4-3 with TRBJ2-7; D is unclear. Trimming took off 0 bases at V and 2 bases at J, with 5 bases between the two ends. Germline loops: CDR1 LGHNA, CDR2 YSLEER. This CDR3 is 13 amino acids long. The CDR3 loop is CASSQERAYEQYF. The CDR3 DNA reads TGCGCCAGCAGCCAAGAACGGGCCTACGAGCAGTACTTC.

This chain connects TRBV11-3 to TRBJ1-5; D may be TRBD1 (5 bases). Trimming removed 0 bases from V and 5 bases from J, with 17 bases in between. Looked up from germline, CDR1 is SGHNT and CDR2 is YENEEA. This CDR3 has 17 residues. CDR3 in amino acids: CASSLEGTNWGDQPQHF. CDR3 nucleotides: TGTGCCAGCAGCTTAGAGGGGACCAACTGGGGGGATCAGCCCCAGCATTTT.

With regard to this clone: Other DNA sequences from this sample encode an identical CDR3 as well. This chain connects TRBV9 to TRBJ1-6; D unresolved. Trimming pared 2 bases from V and 7 bases from J, leaving 7 bases between. Germline V CDR1 and CDR2: SGDLS, YYNGEE. This CDR3 has 13 amino acids. In DNA form, the CDR3 reads TGTGCCAGCAGCGTGACGGGAAATTCACCCCTCCACTTT. Its protein product is CASSVTGNSPLHF.

The chain employs TRBV15 and TRBJ2-1; D is possibly TRBD2 (6 bases). Trimming took 0 bases from V and 4 from J, leaving 16 bases between them. Germline V gives CDR1 LNHNV, CDR2 YYDKDF (reference sequence). The CDR3 runs to 17 residues. The CDR3, as DNA: TGTGCCACCAGCAGAGATAAGGGTAGCGGACGGTACAATGAGCAGTTCTTC. It encodes CATSRDKGSGRYNEQFF.

The V gene is TRBV10-3, the J gene TRBJ2-1; 10 nucleotides align to TRBD2. The CDR3 is 14 residues long. Germline CDR1 and CDR2: ENHRY and SYGVKD. V shed 10 bases, J shed 10 bases, and the junction held 13 bases outside the gene matches. The CDR3 DNA reads as TGTGCCAGCCGCCGAGCGGGAGGGCCGGGGGAGCAGTTCTTC. Encoded protein: CASRRAGGPGEQFF.

The CDR3 region is CASSSGKLFF. The CDR3, as DNA: TGTGCCAGCAGTTCAGGGAAACTGTTTTTT. The chain joins TRBV28 to TRBJ1-4, with D possibly matching TRBD1 (5 bases). CDR1 and CDR2 (germline): MDHEN, SYDVKM. CDR3 length: 10 residues. Between the trimmed V and J ends, which lost 4 bases and 11 bases, there was a span of 5 bases.

The CDR3 spells CASSRTSGASYEQYF. The CDR3 DNA sequence: TGTGCCAGCAGCCGGACCAGCGGGGCCTCCTACGAGCAGTACTTC. The V call is TRBV7-3, the J call TRBJ2-7; 7 bases fit TRBD2. The CDR3 spans 15 residues. CDR1 and CDR2 (germline): SGHTA, FQGTGA. The junction had 7 bases not matched to a gene; V was cut back by 5 bases and J by 0 bases.

The rearrangement links TRBV29-1 to TRBJ1-3, with a weak D call TRBD1 (6 bases). V dropped 3 bases and J dropped 2 bases, with 11 bases sitting between them. The V gene's germline CDR1 is SQVTM and CDR2 ANQGSEA. The CDR3 runs to 14 residues. In DNA, the CDR3 is TGCAGCGTTGACCAGAGGACAGCTGGAAACACCATATATTTT. Encoded protein: CSVDQRTAGNTIYF.

The chain has TRBV7-6 and TRBJ2-6; 7 positions agree with TRBD1. Germline CDR1 and CDR2: SGHVS and FNYEAQ. There are 17 residues in the CDR3. Trimming cost V 5 bases and J 0 bases; bases outside gene matches: 7. CDR3 in DNA: TGTGCCAGCAGCCGTAGGACAGGAAGCTCTGGGGCCAACGTCCTGACTTTC. This translates into CASSRRTGSSGANVLTF.

The rearrangement links TRBV28 to TRBJ2-1; TRBD2 matches at 8 bases. Trimming cost V 7 bases and J 15 bases; bases outside gene matches: 8. CDR3 size: 11 residues. CDR1 and CDR2 (germline): MDHEN, SYDVKM. The chain's CDR3 is CASTTGTRGFF. DNA for the CDR3: TGTGCCAGCACAACCGGGACTAGGGGGTTCTTC.

The chain has TRBV19 and TRBJ1-2; the D gene is possibly TRBD1 (5 bases). V was shortened by 11 bases and J by 6 bases, with 19 bases between the two germline ends. The CDR3 covers 13 residues. The germline gives CDR1 LNHDA, CDR2 SQIVND (reference sequence). The CDR3 region is CASRDEGLDGYTF. CDR3 nucleotides: TGTGCCTCCCGGGACGAAGGACTAGATGGCTACACCTTC. The full variable domain, completed using reference TRBV19 and TRBJ1-2, is DGGITQSPKYLFRKEGQNVTLSCEQNLNHDAMYWYRQDPGQGLRLIYYSQIVNDFQKGDIAEGYSVSREKKESFPLTVTSAQKNPTAFYLCASRDEGLDGYTFGSGTRLTVV.

The chain couples TRBV5-1 to TRBJ2-1; TRBD2 might be the D (5 bases). The CDR3 contains 16 residues. Germline lookup yields CDR1 SGHRS and CDR2 YFSETQ. With 3 bases removed from V and 0 bases from J, the gap between germline ends came to 13 bases. The CDR3 reads CASSWGEDPSYNEQFF. Written as DNA, the CDR3 is TGCGCCAGCAGCTGGGGAGAGGACCCCTCCTACAATGAGCAGTTCTTC.

The chain links TRBV27 to TRBJ1-5; a weak D match, TRBD1 (6 bases). CDR1 MNHEY and CDR2 SMNVEV come from the germline V gene (reference sequence). This CDR3 is built from 16 residues. V was trimmed by 5 bases and J by 3 bases, leaving 17 bases between them. The CDR3 sequence is CASSRWGGGDNQPQHF. Here the CDR3 DNA reads TGTGCCAGCAGTCGTTGGGGAGGGGGGGACAATCAGCCCCAGCATTTT.

This clone came up a few times. The chain employs TRBV5-4 and TRBJ1-1, with 8 bases lining up with TRBD1. In germline, CDR1 is SGHNT, CDR2 YYREEE (reference sequence). CDR3 length: 15 residues. V lost 3 bases to trimming and J lost 3 bases; unmatched junction nucleotides: 7. The CDR3 loop reads CASSSAGQGYTEAFF. DNA of the CDR3: TGTGCCAGCAGCTCGGCCGGACAGGGATACACTGAAGCTTTCTTT.

The chain carries TRBV2 and TRBJ1-4; TRBD1 is a possible D gene (5 bases). Trimming took off 5 bases at V and 0 bases at J, with 7 bases between the two ends. In germline, CDR1 is SNHLY, CDR2 FYNNEI. The CDR3 has 14 residues. Here the CDR3 DNA reads TGTGCCAGCAGTTGGGGGGCAACTAATGAAAAACTGTTTTTT. Amino acid sequence: CASSWGATNEKLFF.

J is TRBJ2-7 and V is TRBV30; TRBD1 matches at 9 bases. Per the germline V gene, CDR1 is GTSNPN and CDR2 is SVGIG (reference sequence). There are 15 residues in the CDR3. With 3 bases clipped from V and 2 bases from J, the junction kept 8 bases outside the gene matches. This CDR3 reads CAWRGTGRRPYEQYF. The DNA of the CDR3 is TGTGCCTGGAGGGGGACAGGGAGAAGGCCCTACGAGCAGTACTTC.

Only a few counts were recorded for this clone. Different DNA sequences within this sample yield the same CDR3. The V call is TRBV9, the J call TRBJ1-5; D gene ambiguous. V lost 0 bases and J lost 0, with 7 bases in between. The CDR3 consists of 15 residues. The germline CDR1 and CDR2 sequences are SGDLS and YYNGEE. The CDR3 nucleotides read TGTGCCAGCAGCGTAGCCGGGTATAGCAATCAGCCCCAGCATTTT. This encodes CASSVAGYSNQPQHF.

CDR3 sequence reads: CASSTIQGVRDEKLFF. In DNA, the CDR3 is TGTGCCAGCAGTACAATACAGGGGGTGAGAGATGAAAAACTGTTTTTT. This chain joins TRBV27 and TRBJ1-4, with 8 bases identical to TRBD1. Per the germline V gene, CDR1 is MNHEY and CDR2 is SMNVEV (reference sequence). The ends lost 5 bases at V and 6 bases at J; junction bases unmatched: 11. This CDR3 has 16 residues.

This clone was seen just once. The chain carries TRBV12-5 and TRBJ1-4; the D gene is possibly TRBD1 (5 bases). The CDR3 has 14 amino acids. Looked up from germline, CDR1 is LGHNT and CDR2 is FRNRAP. Trimming stripped 6 bases from V and 5 bases from J, with 13 bases between. CDR3 sequence: CASGSGTENEKLFF. DNA for the CDR3: TGTGCTAGTGGCTCCGGGACTGAGAATGAAAAACTGTTTTTT.

The chain uses TRBV28 and TRBJ1-1; 7 bases map to TRBD1. Germline values: CDR1 MDHEN, CDR2 SYDVKM. Trimming at V came to 6 bases and at J to 5 bases, leaving 12 bases not matched to a gene. CDR3 size: 15 residues. The CDR3 sequence: CASSRDRNPGTEAFF. The CDR3 DNA reads TGTGCCAGCAGCCGGGACAGAAACCCGGGGACTGAAGCTTTCTTT.

CDR3 loop: CASSWTGGGEKLFF. The CDR3 DNA is TGTGCCAGCTCCTGGACAGGGGGAGGTGAAAAACTGTTTTTT. The chain employs TRBV18 and TRBJ1-4, with 10 bases lining up with TRBD1. The germline CDR1 and CDR2 sequences are KGHSH and LQKENI. This CDR3 is built from 14 residues. Unmatched junction bases numbered 5, after V lost 6 bases and J lost 7 bases.

This chain uses TRBV7-9 with TRBJ2-7, with 8 bases that match TRBD2. Germline V gene lookup returns CDR1 SEHNR and CDR2 FQNEAQ (reference sequence). The CDR3 runs to 16 residues. Germline trimming cut 3 bases from V and 0 bases from J; bases unmatched to any gene: 7. The DNA of the CDR3 is TGTGCCAGCAGCTTGAAACTAGCGGCAAACTCCTACGAGCAGTACTTC. As protein: CASSLKLAANSYEQYF.

The J gene is TRBJ2-7, the V gene TRBV6-5, with D possibly matching TRBD1 (6 bases). Trimming shortened V by 5 bases and J by 5 bases, and 19 bases separated the two germline ends. Germline V gene data show CDR1 as MNHEY and CDR2 as SVGAGI. The CDR3 is 15 residues long. CDR3 bases: TGTGCCAGCAGTAAGAACAGGGAGCCGAGCCACGAGCAGTACTTC. Amino acids: CASSKNREPSHEQYF.

CDR3 protein: CASKTGGSYGYTF. In DNA form, the CDR3 reads TGTGCCAGCAAAACAGGGGGCAGCTATGGCTACACCTTC. This rearrangement joins TRBV12-3 or TRBV12-4 to TRBJ1-2; 9 nucleotides line up with TRBD1. The CDR3 is 13 residues long. J gave up 4 bases and V 7 bases, and 4 bases lay outside the gene matches.

This chain uses TRBV5-4 with TRBJ1-1; D remains unclear. This CDR3 is 14 amino acids long. Germline loops: CDR1 SGHNT, CDR2 YYREEE (reference sequence). Trimming left V 3 bases short and J 6 bases short, with 15 bases between. CDR3 loop: CASSSPTGESEAFF. The CDR3 DNA follows: TGTGCCAGCAGCTCACCAACCGGGGAATCTGAAGCTTTCTTT.

The chain recombines TRBV12-5 with TRBJ1-1; D ambiguous. Trimming cost V 6 bases and J 6 bases, with 14 bases left between them. The CDR3 covers 13 residues. From germline, CDR1 is LGHNT and CDR2 FRNRAP. CDR3 bases: TGTGCTAGTGGCCGATTCCAGGCAGCTGAAGCTTTCTTT. It codes for CASGRFQAAEAFF.

The V call is TRBV4-1, the J call TRBJ1-1; D gene unclear. This CDR3 region has 13 residues. Germline V gene lookup returns CDR1 MGHRA and CDR2 YSYEKL. V shed 5 bases and J shed 1 base, with 8 bases lying between them. CDR3 sequence reads: CASSEVRNTEAFF. In DNA form, the CDR3 reads TGCGCCAGCAGCGAGGTACGGAACACTGAAGCTTTCTTT.

V is TRBV3-1 (or the pseudogene TRBV3-2) and J is TRBJ1-2; perhaps TRBD1 as D (6 bases). CDR1 and CDR2 (germline): LGHDT, YNNKEL (reference sequence). This CDR3 spans 15 amino acids. Trimming cost V 4 bases and J 6 bases, with 18 bases left between them. This CDR3 reads CASSPQTGTMHGYTF. CDR3 DNA sequence: TGTGCCAGCAGCCCCCAAACCGGGACAATGCATGGCTACACCTTC.